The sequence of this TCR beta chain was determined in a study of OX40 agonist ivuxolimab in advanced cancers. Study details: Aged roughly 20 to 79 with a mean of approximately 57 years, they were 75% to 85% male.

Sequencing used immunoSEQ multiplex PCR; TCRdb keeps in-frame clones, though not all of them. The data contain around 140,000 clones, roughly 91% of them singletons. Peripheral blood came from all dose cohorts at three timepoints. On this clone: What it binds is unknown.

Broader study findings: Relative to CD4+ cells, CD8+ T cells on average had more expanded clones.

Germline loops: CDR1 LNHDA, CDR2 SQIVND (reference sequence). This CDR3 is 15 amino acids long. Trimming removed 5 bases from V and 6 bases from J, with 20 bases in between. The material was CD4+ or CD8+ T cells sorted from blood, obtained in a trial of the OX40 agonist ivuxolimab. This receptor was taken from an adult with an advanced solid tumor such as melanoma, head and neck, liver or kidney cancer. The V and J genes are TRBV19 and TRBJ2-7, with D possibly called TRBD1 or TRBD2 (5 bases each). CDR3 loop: CASSPTGTGQREQYF. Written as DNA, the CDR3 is TGTGCCAGTAGTCCTACCGGGACGGGCCAGCGCGAGCAGTACTTC.